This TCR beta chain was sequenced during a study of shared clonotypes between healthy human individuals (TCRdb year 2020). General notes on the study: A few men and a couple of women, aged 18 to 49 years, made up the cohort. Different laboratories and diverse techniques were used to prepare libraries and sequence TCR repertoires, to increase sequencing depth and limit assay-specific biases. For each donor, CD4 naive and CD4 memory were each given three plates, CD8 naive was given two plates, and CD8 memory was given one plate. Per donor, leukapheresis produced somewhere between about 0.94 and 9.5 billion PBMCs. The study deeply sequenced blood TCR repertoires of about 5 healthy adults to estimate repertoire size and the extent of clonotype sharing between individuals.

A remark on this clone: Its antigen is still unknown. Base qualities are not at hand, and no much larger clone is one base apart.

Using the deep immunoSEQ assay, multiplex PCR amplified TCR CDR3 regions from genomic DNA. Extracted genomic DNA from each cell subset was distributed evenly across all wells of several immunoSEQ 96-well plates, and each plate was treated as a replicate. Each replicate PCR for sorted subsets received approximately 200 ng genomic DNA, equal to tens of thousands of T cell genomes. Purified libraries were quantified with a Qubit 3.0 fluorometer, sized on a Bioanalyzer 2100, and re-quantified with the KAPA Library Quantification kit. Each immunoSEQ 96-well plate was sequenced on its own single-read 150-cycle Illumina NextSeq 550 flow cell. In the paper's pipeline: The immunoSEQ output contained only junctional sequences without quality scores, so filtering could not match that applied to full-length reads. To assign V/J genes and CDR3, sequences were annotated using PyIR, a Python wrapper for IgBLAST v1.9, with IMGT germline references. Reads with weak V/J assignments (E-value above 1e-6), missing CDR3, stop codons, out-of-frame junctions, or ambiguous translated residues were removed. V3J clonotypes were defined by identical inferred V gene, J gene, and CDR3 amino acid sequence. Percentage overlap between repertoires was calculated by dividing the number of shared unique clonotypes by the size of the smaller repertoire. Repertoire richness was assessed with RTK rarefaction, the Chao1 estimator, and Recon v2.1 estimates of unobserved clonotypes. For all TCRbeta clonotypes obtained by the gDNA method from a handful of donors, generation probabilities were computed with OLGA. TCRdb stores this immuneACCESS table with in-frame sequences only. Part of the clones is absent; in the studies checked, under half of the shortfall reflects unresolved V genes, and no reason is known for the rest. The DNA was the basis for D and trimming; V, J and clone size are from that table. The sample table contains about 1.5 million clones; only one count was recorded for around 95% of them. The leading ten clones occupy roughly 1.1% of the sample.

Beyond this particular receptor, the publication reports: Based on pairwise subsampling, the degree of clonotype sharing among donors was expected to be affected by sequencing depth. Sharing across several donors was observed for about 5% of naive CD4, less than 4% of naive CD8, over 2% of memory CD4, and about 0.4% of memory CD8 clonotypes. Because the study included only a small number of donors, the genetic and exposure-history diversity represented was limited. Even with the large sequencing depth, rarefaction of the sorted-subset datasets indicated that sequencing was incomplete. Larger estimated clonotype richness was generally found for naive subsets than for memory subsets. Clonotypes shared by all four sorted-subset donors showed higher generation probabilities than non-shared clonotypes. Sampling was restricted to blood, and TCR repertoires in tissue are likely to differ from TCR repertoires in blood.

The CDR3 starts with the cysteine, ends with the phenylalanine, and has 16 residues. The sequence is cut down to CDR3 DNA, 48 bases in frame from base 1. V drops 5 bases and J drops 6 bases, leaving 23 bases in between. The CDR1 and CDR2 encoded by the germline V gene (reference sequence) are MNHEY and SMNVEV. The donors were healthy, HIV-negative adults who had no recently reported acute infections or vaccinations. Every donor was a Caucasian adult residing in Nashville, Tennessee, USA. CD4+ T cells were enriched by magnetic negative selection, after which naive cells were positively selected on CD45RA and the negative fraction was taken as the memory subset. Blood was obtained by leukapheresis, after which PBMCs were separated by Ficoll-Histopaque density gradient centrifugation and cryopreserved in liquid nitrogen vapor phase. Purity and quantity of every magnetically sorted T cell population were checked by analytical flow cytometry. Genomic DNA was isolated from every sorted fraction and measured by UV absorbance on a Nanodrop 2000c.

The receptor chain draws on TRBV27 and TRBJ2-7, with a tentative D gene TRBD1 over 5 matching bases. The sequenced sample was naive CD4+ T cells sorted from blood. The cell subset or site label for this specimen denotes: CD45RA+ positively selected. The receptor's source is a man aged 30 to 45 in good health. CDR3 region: CASSPLGRAGLGEQYF. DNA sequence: TGTGCCAGCAGTCCGTTAGGCAGGGCTGGGTTAGGCGAGCAGTACTTC.